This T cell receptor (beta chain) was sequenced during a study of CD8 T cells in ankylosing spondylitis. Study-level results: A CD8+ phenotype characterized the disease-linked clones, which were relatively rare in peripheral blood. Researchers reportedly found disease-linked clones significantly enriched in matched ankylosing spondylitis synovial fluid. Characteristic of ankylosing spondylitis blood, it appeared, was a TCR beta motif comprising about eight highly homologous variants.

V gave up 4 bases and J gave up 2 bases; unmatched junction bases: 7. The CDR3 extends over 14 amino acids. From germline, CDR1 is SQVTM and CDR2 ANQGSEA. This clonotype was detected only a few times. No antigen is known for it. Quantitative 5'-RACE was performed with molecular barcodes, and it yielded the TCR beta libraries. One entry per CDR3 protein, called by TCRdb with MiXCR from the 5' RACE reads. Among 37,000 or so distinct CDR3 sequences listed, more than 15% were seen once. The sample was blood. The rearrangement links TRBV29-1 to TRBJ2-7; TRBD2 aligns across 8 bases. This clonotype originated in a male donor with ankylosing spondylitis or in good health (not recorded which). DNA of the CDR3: TGCAGCGTTGTTCGCGCGGGAGGCCCCTACGAGCAGTACTTC. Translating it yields CSVVRAGGPYEQYF.